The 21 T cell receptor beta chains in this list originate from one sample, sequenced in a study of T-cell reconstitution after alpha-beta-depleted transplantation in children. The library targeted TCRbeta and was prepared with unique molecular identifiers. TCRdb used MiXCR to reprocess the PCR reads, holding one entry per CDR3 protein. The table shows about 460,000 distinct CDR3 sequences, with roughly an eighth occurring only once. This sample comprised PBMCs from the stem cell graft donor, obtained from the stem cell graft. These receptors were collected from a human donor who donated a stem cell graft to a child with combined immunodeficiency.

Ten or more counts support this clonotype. CDR3 DNA sequence: TGTGCCAGCAGCCCCCCAAGCGGGGGTGTGGATACGCAGTATTTT. The encoded protein is CASSPPSGGVDTQYF. The chain carries TRBV9 and TRBJ2-3, with 8 bases identical to TRBD2. Per the germline V gene, CDR1 is SGDLS and CDR2 is YYNGEE. This CDR3 is built from 15 residues. The J segment lost 6 bases and the V segment lost 4 bases, leaving 10 bases of the junction unmatched.

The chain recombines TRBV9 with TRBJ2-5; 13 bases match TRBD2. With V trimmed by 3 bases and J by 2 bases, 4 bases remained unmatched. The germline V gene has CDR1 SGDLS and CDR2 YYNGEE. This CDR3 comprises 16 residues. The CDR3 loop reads CASSAGTSGAQETQYF. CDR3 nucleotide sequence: TGTGCCAGCAGCGCTGGGACTAGCGGGGCTCAAGAGACCCAGTACTTC.

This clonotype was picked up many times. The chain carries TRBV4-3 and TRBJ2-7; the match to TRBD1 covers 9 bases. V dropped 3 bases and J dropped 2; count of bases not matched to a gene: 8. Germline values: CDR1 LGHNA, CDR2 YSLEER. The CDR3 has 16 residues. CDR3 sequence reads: CASSHDRDRDPYEQYF. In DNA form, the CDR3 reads TGCGCCAGCAGCCACGACCGGGACAGGGATCCCTACGAGCAGTACTTC.

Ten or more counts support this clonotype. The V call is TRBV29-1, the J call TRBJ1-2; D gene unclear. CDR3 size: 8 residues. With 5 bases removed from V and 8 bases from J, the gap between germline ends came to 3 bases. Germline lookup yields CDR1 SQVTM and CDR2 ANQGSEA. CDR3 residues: CSVSGYTF. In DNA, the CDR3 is TGCAGCGTTTCAGGCTACACCTTC.

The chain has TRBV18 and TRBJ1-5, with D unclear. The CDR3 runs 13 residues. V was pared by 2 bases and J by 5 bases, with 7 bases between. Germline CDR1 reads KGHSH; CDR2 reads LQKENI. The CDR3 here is CASSPKIDQPQHF. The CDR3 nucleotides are TGTGCCAGCTCACCAAAAATTGATCAGCCCCAGCATTTT. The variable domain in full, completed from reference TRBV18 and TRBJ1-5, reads NAGVMQNPRHLVRRRGQEARLRCSPMKGHSHVYWYRQLPEEGLKFMVYLQKENIIDESGMPKERFSAEFPKEGPSILRIQQVVRGDSAAYFCASSPKIDQPQHFGDGTRLSIL.

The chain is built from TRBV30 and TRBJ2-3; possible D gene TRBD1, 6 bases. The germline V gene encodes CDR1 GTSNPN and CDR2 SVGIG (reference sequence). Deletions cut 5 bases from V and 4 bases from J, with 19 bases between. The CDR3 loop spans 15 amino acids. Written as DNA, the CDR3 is TGTGCCTGGGGTACACGGGACATGAAAGCAGATACGCAGTATTTT. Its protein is CAWGTRDMKADTQYF.

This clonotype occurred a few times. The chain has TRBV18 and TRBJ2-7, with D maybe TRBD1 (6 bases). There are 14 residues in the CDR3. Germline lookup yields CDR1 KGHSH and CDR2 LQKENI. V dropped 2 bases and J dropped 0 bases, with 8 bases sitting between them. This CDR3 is CASSPNRASYEQYF. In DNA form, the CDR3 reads TGTGCCAGCTCACCAAACAGGGCCTCCTACGAGCAGTACTTC. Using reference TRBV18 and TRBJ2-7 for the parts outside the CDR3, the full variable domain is NAGVMQNPRHLVRRRGQEARLRCSPMKGHSHVYWYRQLPEEGLKFMVYLQKENIIDESGMPKERFSAEFPKEGPSILRIQQVVRGDSAAYFCASSPNRASYEQYFGPGTRLTVT.

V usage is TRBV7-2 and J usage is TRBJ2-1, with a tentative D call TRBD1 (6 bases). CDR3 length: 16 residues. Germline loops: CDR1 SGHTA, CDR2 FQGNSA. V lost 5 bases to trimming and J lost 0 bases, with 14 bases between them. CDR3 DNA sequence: TGTGCCAGCAGCCCAAGAGGACAGCCCTCCTACAATGAGCAGTTCTTC. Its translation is CASSPRGQPSYNEQFF.

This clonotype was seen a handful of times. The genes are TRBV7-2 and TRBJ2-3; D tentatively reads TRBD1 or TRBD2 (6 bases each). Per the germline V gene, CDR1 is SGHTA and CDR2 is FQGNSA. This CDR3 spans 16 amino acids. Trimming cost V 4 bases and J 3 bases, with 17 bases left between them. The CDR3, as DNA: TGTGCCAGCAGCTCCCCTAGGGGGGCCTGGACAGATACGCAGTATTTT. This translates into CASSSPRGAWTDTQYF.

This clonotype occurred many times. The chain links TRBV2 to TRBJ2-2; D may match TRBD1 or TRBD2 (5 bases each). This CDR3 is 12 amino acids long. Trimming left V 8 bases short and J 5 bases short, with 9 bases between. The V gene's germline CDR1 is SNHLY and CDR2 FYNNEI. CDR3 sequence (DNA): TGTGCCAGCGTGGGGGAGACCGGGGAGCTGTTTTTT. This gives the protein CASVGETGELFF. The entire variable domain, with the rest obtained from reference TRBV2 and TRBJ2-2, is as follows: EPEVTQTPSHQVTQMGQEVILRCVPISNHLYFYWYRQILGQKVEFLVSFYNNEISEKSEIFDDQFSVERPDGSNFTLKIRSTKLEDSAMYFCASVGETGELFFGEGSRLTVL.

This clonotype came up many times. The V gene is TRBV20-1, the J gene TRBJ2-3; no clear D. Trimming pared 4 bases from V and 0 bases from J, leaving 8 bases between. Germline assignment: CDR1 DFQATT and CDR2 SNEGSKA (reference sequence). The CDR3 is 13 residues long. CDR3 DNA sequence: TGCAGTGCTAACCTACCTAGCACAGATACGCAGTATTTT. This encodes CSANLPSTDTQYF.

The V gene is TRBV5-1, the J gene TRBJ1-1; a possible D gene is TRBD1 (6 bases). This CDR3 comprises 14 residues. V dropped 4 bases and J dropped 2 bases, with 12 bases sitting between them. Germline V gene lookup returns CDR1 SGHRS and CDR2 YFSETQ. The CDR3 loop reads CASSHGQKNTEAFF. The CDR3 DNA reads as TGCGCCAGCAGCCACGGACAGAAAAACACTGAAGCTTTCTTT.

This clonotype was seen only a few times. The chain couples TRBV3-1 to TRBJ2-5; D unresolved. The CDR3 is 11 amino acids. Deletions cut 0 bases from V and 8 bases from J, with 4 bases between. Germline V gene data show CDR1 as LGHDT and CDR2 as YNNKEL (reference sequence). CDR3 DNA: TGTGCCAGCAGCCAAGAACCCACCCAGTACTTC. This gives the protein CASSQEPTQYF.

CDR3 bases: TGTGCCACCAGTGATTCCCCAGATACGCAGTATTTT. Translating it yields CATSDSPDTQYF. The chain is built from TRBV24-1 and TRBJ2-3; D gene uncertain. Trimming took 2 bases from V and 4 from J, leaving 3 bases between them. The CDR3 sequence is 12 residues long. From germline, CDR1 is KGHDR and CDR2 SFDVKD.

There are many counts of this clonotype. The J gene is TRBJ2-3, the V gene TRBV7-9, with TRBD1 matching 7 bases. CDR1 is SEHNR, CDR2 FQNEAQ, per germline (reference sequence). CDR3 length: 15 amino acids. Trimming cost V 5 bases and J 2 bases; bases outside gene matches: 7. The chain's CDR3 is CASSLGGWITDTQYF. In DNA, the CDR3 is TGTGCCAGCAGCCTAGGGGGCTGGATCACAGATACGCAGTATTTT. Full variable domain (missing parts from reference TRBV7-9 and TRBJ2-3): DTGVSQNPRHKITKRGQNVTFRCDPISEHNRLYWYRQTLGQGPEFLTYFQNEAQLEKSRLLSDRFSAERPKGSFSTLEIQRTEQGDSAMYLCASSLGGWITDTQYFGPGTRLTVL.

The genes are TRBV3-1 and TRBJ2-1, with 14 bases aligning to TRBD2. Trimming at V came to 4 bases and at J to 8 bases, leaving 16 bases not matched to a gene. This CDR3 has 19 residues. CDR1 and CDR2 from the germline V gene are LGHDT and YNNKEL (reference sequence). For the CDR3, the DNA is TGTGCCAGCAGCCCCGGGACTAGCGGGAGTCGGGGCCCAAGGGATGAGCAGTTCTTC. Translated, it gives CASSPGTSGSRGPRDEQFF.

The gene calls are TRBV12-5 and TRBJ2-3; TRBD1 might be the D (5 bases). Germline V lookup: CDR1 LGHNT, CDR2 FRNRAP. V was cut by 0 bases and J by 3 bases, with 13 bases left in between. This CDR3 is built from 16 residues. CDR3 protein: CASGLVIQGWTDTQYF. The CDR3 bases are TGTGCTAGTGGTTTGGTAATTCAGGGTTGGACAGATACGCAGTATTTT.

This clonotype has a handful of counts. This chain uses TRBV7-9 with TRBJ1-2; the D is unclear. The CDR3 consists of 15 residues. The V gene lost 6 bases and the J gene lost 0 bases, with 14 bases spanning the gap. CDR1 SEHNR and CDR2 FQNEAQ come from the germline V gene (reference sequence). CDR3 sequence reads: CASSFRWESNYGYTF. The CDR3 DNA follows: TGTGCCAGCAGTTTCCGTTGGGAGTCTAACTATGGCTACACCTTC.

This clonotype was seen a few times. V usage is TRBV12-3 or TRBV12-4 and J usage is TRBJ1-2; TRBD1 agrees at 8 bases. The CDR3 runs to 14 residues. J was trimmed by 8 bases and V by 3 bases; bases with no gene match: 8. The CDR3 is CASSLPSGGRGYTF. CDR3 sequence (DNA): TGTGCCAGCAGTTTGCCTTCAGGGGGCAGGGGCTACACCTTC.

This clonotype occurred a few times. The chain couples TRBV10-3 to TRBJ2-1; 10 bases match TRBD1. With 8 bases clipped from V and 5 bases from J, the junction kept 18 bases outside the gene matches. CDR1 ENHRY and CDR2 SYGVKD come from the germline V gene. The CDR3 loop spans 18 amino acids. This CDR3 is CAIARGTGERWWHNEQFF. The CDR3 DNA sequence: TGTGCCATCGCCCGCGGGACAGGGGAACGGTGGTGGCACAATGAGCAGTTCTTC.

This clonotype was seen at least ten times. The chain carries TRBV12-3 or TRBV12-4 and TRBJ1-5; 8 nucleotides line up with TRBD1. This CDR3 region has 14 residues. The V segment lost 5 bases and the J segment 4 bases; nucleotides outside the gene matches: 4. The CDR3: CASSARDRNQPQHF. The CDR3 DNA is TGTGCCAGCAGTGCCCGGGACAGGAATCAGCCCCAGCATTTT.